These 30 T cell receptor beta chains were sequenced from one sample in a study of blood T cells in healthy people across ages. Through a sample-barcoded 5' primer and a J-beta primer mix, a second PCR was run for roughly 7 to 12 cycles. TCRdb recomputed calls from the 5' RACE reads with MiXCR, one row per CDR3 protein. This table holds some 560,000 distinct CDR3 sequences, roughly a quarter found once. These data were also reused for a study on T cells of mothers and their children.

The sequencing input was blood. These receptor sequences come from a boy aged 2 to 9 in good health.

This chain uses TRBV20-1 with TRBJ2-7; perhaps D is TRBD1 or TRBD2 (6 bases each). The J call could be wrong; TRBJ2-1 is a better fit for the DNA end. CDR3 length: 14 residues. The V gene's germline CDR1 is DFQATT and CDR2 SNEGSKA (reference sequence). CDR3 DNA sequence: TGCAGTGCTAGTCGGGGGCAGGGTAGGAATGAGCAGTTCTTC. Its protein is CSASRGQGRNEQFF.

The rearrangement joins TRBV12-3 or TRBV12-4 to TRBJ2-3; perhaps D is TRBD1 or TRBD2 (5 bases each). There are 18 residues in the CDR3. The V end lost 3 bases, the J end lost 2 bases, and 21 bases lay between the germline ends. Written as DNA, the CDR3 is TGTGCCAGCAGTTTGGGACGGATCCTCACCCTATACACAGATACGCAGTATTTT. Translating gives CASSLGRILTLYTDTQYF.

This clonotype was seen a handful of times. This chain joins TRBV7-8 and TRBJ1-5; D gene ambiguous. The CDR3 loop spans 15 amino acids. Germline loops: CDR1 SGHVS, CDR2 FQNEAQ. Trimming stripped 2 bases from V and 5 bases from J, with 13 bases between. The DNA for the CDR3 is TGTGCCAGCAGCTTAAGGACGGACCCTGATCAGCCCCAGCATTTT. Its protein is CASSLRTDPDQPQHF.

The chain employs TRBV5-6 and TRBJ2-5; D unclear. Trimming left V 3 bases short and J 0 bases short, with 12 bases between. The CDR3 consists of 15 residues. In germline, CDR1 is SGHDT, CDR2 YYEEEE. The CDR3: CASSSRAIYQETQYF. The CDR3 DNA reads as TGTGCCAGCAGCTCCCGGGCGATCTACCAAGAGACCCAGTACTTC.

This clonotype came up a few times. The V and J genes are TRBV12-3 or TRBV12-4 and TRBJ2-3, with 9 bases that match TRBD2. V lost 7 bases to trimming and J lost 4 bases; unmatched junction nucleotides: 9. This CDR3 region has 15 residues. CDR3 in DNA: TGTGCCAGCATCAAGGGACTAGCTGAGGCAGATACGCAGTATTTT. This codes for CASIKGLAEADTQYF.

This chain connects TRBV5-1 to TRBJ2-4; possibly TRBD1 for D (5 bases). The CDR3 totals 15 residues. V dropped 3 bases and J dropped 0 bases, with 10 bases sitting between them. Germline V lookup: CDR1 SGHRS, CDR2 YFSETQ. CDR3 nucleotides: TGCGCCAGCAGCTCAACAGGTCTAGCCAAAAACATTCAGTACTTC. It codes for CASSSTGLAKNIQYF. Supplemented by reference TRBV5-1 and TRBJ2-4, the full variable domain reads KAGVTQTPRYLIKTRGQQVTLSCSPISGHRSVSWYQQTPGQGLQFLFEYFSETQRNKGNFPGRFSGRQFSNSRSEMNVSTLELGDSALYLCASSSTGLAKNIQYFGAGTRLSVL.

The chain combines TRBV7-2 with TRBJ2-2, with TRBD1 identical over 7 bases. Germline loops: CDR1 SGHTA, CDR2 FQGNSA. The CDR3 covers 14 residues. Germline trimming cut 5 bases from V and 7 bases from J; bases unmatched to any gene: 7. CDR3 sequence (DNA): TGTGCCAGCAGCGAAGGGGGCAAGATCGGGGAGCTGTTTTTT. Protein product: CASSEGGKIGELFF.

The CDR3 is CASSPSGLARDEQFF. The CDR3 DNA reads TGTGCCAGCAGCCCCTCTGGACTAGCGCGCGATGAGCAGTTCTTC. The J gene is TRBJ2-1, the V gene TRBV7-9; 9 nucleotides agree with TRBD2. V lost 5 bases and J lost 8; bases outside the gene matches: 10. Germline V CDR1 and CDR2: SEHNR, FQNEAQ (reference sequence). CDR3 size: 15 residues. Looking up the rest from reference TRBV7-9 and TRBJ2-1 gives the full variable domain: DTGVSQNPRHKITKRGQNVTFRCDPISEHNRLYWYRQTLGQGPEFLTYFQNEAQLEKSRLLSDRFSAERPKGSFSTLEIQRTEQGDSAMYLCASSPSGLARDEQFFGPGTRLTVL.

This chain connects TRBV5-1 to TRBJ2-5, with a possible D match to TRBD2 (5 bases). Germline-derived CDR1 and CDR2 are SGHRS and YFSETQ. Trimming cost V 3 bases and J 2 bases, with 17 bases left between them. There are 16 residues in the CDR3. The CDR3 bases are TGCGCCAGCAGCTCGCCGGAAGACGGGGTTCAAGAGACCCAGTACTTC. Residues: CASSSPEDGVQETQYF.

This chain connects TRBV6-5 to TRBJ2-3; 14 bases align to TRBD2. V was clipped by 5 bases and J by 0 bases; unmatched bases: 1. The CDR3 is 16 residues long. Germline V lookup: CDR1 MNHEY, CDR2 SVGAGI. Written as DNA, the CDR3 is TGTGCCAGCAGTCGACTAGCGGGAGGGAGCACAGATACGCAGTATTTT. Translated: CASSRLAGGSTDTQYF.

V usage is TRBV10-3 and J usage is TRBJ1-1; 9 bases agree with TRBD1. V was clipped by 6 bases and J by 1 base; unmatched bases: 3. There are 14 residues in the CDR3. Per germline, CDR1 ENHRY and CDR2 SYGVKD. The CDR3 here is CAISRTGANTEAFF. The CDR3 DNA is TGTGCCATCAGCCGGACAGGGGCGAACACTGAAGCTTTCTTT.

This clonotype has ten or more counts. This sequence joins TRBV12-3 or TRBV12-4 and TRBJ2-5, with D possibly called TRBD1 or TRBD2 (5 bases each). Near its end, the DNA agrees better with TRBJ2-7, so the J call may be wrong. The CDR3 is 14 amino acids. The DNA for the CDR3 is TGTGCCAGCAGTTTTGGGGGAGTGAGACCCGAGCAGTACTTC. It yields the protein CASSFGGVRPEQYF.

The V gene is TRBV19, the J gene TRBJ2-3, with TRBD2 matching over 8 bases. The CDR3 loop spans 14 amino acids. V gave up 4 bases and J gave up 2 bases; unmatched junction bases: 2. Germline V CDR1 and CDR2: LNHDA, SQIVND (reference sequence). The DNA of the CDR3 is TGTGCCAGTAGTAGTAGCGGGGACACAGATACGCAGTATTTT. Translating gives CASSSSGDTDTQYF.

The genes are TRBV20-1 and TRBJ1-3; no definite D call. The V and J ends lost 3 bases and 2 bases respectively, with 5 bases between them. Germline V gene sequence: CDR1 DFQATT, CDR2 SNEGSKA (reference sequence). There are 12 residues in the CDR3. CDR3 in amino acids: CSASNTGNTIYF. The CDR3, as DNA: TGCAGTGCTAGCAACACTGGAAACACCATATATTTT.

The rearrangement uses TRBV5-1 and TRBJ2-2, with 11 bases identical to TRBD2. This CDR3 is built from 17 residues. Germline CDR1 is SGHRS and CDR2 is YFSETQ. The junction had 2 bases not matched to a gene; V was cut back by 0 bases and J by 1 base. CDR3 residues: CASSLVLAGVNTGELFF. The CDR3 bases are TGCGCCAGCAGCTTGGTACTAGCGGGGGTGAACACCGGGGAGCTGTTTTTT. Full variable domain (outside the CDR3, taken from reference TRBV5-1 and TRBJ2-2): KAGVTQTPRYLIKTRGQQVTLSCSPISGHRSVSWYQQTPGQGLQFLFEYFSETQRNKGNFPGRFSGRQFSNSRSEMNVSTLELGDSALYLCASSLVLAGVNTGELFFGEGSRLTVL.

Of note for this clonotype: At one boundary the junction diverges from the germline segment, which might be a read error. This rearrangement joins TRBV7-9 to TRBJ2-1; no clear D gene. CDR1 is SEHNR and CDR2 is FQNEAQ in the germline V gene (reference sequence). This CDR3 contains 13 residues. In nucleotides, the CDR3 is TGTTCCAGCAGCCAAAGACTGGGTGATGAGCAGTTCTTC. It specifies CSSSQRLGDEQFF.

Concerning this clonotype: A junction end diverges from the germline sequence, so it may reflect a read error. This CDR3 is CASSYPQEAGCTF. CDR3 sequence (DNA): TGTGCCAGCAGTTACCCCCAGGAGGCGGGCTGCACCTTC. The rearrangement links TRBV6-2 or TRBV6-3 to TRBJ1-2; D ambiguous. From germline, CDR1 is MNHEY and CDR2 SVGEGT. The CDR3 has 13 residues.

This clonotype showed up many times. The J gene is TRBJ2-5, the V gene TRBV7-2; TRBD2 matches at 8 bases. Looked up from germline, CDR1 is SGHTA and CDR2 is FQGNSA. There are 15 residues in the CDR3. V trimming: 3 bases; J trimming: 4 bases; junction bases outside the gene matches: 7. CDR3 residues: CASSLGSGGGETQYF. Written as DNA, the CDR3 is TGTGCCAGCAGCTTGGGAAGCGGGGGTGGAGAGACCCAGTACTTC.

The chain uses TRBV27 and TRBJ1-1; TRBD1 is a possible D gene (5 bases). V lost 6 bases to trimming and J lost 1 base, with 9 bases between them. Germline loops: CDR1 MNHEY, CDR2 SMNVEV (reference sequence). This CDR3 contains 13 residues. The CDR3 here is CASSWGPNTEAFF. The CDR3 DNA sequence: TGTGCCAGCAGCTGGGGACCGAACACTGAAGCTTTCTTT.

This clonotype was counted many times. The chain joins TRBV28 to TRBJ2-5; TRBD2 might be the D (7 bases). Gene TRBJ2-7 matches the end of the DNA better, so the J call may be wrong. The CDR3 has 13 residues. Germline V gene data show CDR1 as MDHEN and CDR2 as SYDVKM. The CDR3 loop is CASNAGGLYEQYF. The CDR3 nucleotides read TGTGCCAGTAATGCCGGGGGGCTCTACGAGCAGTACTTC.

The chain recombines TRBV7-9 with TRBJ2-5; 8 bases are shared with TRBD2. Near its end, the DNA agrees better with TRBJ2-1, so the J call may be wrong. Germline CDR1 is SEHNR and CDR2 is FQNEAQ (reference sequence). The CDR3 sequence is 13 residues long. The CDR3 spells CASSQALAVLQFF. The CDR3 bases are TGTGCCAGCAGCCAAGCACTAGCGGTATTGCAGTTCTTC.

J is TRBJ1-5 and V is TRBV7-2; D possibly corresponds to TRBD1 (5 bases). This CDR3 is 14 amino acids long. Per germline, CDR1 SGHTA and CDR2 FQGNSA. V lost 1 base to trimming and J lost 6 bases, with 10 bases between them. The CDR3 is CASSLERGSQPQHF. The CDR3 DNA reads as TGTGCCAGCAGCTTAGAGCGGGGGTCTCAGCCCCAGCATTTT.

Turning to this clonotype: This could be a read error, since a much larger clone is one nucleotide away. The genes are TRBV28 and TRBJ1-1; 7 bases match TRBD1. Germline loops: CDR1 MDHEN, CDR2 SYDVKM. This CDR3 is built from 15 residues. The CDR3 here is CDSSPVDRDGAEAFF. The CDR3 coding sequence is TGTGACAGCAGTCCGGTCGACAGGGATGGGGCTGAAGCTTTCTTT.

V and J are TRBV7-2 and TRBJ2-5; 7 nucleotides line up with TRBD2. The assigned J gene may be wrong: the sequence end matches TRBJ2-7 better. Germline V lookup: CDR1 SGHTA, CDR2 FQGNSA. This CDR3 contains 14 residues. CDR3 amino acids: CASSLRTRANEQYF. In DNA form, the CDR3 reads TGTGCCAGCAGCTTAAGGACTAGAGCGAACGAGCAGTACTTC.

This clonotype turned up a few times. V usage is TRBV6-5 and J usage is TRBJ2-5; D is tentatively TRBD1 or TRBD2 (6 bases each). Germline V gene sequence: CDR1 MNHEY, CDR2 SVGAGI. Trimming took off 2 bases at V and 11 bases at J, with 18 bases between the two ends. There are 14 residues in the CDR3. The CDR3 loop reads CASSYGWGAGEQYF. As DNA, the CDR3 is TGTGCCAGCAGTTACGGTTGGGGGGCAGGAGAGCAGTACTTC.

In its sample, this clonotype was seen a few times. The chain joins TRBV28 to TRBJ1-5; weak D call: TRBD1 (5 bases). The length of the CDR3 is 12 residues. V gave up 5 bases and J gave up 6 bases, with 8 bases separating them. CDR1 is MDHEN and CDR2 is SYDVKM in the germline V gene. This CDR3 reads CASSRGTQPQHF. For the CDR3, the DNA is TGTGCCAGCAGTAGGGGAACTCAGCCCCAGCATTTT.

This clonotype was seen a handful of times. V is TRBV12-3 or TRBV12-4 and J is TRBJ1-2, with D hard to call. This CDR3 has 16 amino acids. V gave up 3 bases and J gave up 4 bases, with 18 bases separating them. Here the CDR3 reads CASSFWRPTDVYGYTF. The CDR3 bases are TGTGCCAGCAGTTTTTGGCGGCCAACGGACGTCTATGGCTACACCTTC.

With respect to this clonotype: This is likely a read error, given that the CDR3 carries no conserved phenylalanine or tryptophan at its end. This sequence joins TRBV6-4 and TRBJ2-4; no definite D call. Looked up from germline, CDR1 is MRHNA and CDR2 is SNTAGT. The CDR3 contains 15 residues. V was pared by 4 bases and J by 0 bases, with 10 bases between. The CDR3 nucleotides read TGTGCCAGCAGTGGGGATCTCCTAGCCAAAAACATTCAGTACCTC. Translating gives CASSGDLLAKNIQYL.

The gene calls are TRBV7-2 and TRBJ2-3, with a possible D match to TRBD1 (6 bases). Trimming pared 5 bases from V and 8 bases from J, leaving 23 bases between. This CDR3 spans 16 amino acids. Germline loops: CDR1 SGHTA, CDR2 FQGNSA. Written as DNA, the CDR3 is TGTGCCAGCAGCCCCCTTCAGGGGTTGAATTTCGGTACGCAGTATTTT. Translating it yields CASSPLQGLNFGTQYF.

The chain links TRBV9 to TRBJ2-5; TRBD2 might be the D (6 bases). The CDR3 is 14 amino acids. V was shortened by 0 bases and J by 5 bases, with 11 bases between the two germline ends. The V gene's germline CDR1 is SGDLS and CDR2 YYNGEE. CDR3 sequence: CASSVAGEAETQYF. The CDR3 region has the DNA TGTGCCAGCAGCGTAGCGGGGGAGGCGGAGACCCAGTACTTC.